This T cell receptor (beta chain) derives from a study of T-cell memory formation after mild COVID-19. Study results and caveats: The study found balanced CD4/CD8 in clones contracting day 15 to 85 and a CD4+ lean in later expanders. Memory cells collected pre-infection included some clones that later responded, suggesting cross-reactive memory joined.

MiXCR, run by TCRdb on the 5' RACE reads, gives a single entry per CDR3 protein. The data contain about 400,000 distinct CDR3 sequences, 18% of them singletons. This clonotype was detected only a few times. No antigen is known for it. The sequenced material came from PBMCs or a T cell subset sorted from them (not recorded which). The clonotype comes from a man aged 18 to 29 who had mild COVID-19 (a few samples of this study predate the infection). Cell type and time point are not known.

CDR3 nucleotide sequence: TGCAGCGTTGTGACAGGGGGTAGTTATAGCAATCAGCCCCAGCATTTT. Translation: CSVVTGGSYSNQPQHF. J is TRBJ1-5 and V is TRBV29-1, with 9 bases that match TRBD1. In germline, CDR1 is SQVTM, CDR2 ANQGSEA. Trimming cost V 4 bases and J 0 bases; bases outside gene matches: 7. CDR3 length equals 16 residues.